These 32 T cell receptor beta chains share one sample of origin, sequenced in a study of T-cell reconstitution after alpha-beta-depleted transplantation in children. Unique molecular identifiers were used in preparing the TCRbeta library. From the PCR reads, TCRdb called clonotypes with MiXCR, one entry per CDR3 protein. This table holds around 300,000 distinct CDR3 sequences, around 25% found once. The specimen comprised PBMCs, mostly from graft donor cells, sampled 180 days after TCRalphabeta/CD19-depleted stem cell transplant. The receptor source for this set is a male patient aged 10 to 17 who had a stem cell transplant for acute lymphoblastic leukemia, so the T cells may come from the graft donor.

The CDR3 loop reads CSVDSGSSYNEQFF. DNA of the CDR3: TGCAGCGTGGATAGTGGTAGCTCCTACAATGAGCAGTTCTTC. The V and J genes are TRBV29-1 and TRBJ2-1; D remains unclear. The V end was cut by 6 bases, the J end by 0 bases, with 12 bases between. There are 14 residues in the CDR3. Germline values: CDR1 SQVTM, CDR2 ANQGSEA.

In its sample, this clonotype was seen once. The chain carries TRBV5-1 and TRBJ1-3; 10 nucleotides agree with TRBD1. The CDR3 has 16 residues. CDR1 and CDR2 from the germline V gene are SGHRS and YFSETQ. With 3 bases clipped from V and 2 bases from J, the junction kept 5 bases outside the gene matches. The chain's CDR3 is CASSWTGGGTGNTIYF. In nucleotides, the CDR3 is TGCGCCAGCAGCTGGACAGGGGGAGGAACTGGAAACACCATATATTTT.

This CDR3 is CASSPEGQTQYF. CDR3 nucleotides: TGTGCCAGCAGCCCGGAGGGCCAGACCCAGTACTTC. The gene calls are TRBV12-3 or TRBV12-4 and TRBJ2-5; D might be TRBD2 (6 bases). Deletions cut 6 bases from V and 6 bases from J, with 11 bases between. The CDR3 runs to 12 residues.

This chain uses TRBV7-2 with TRBJ1-5, with D unresolved. The V gene lost 3 bases and the J gene lost 2 bases, with 11 bases spanning the gap. The CDR3 has 15 amino acids. Per the germline V gene, CDR1 is SGHTA and CDR2 is FQGNSA. The CDR3 nucleotides read TGTGCCAGCAGCTTCGGGCCAGCCGGCAATCAGCCCCAGCATTTT. Amino acid sequence: CASSFGPAGNQPQHF.

This rearrangement joins TRBV6-5 to TRBJ2-7, with D perhaps assigned TRBD1 or TRBD2 (5 bases each). This CDR3 spans 14 amino acids. CDR1 and CDR2 from the germline V gene are MNHEY and SVGAGI. V dropped 2 bases and J dropped 5 bases, with 13 bases sitting between them. The chain's CDR3 is CASSYVRGRNEQYF. Written as DNA, the CDR3 is TGTGCCAGCAGTTACGTAAGGGGACGAAACGAGCAGTACTTC.

There are a few counts of this clonotype. The rearrangement links TRBV1 to TRBJ2-7; the table gives TRBD2 as D, unverified against the DNA. TRBV1 is a known pseudogene. This CDR3 spans 19 amino acids. CDR3: CTSSQENRTSGNTACEQYF. CDR3 nucleotide sequence: TGCACCAGCAGCCAGGAAAACAGGACTAGCGGGAACACCGCATGCGAGCAGTACTTC.

This clonotype was seen a handful of times. The rearrangement links TRBV5-1 to TRBJ1-4; 8 bases map to TRBD1. The germline gives CDR1 SGHRS, CDR2 YFSETQ. The trim removed 4 bases at V and 10 bases at J, leaving 12 bases unmatched. This CDR3 is 15 amino acids long. The CDR3 spells CASSRAGTGGGKLFF. CDR3 sequence (DNA): TGCGCCAGCAGCCGGGCCGGGACAGGAGGCGGAAAACTGTTTTTT.

The chain recombines TRBV20-1 with TRBJ2-1; D uncertain. Trimming removed 1 base at V and 6 bases at J, with 13 bases between. CDR3 length: 14 residues. Looked up from germline, CDR1 is DFQATT and CDR2 is SNEGSKA (reference sequence). As DNA, the CDR3 is TGCAGTGCTAGAGGGGGATATGGGCGCAATGAGCAGTTCTTC. It codes for CSARGGYGRNEQFF.

The rearrangement uses TRBV4-1 and TRBJ2-1; TRBD2 aligns across 16 bases. The CDR3 consists of 17 residues. With V trimmed by 0 bases and J by 10 bases, 6 bases remained unmatched. The V gene's germline CDR1 is MGHRA and CDR2 YSYEKL. For the CDR3, the DNA is TGCGCCAGCAGCCAAGATATTGGGACTAGCGGGAGGGAAGAGCAGTTCTTC. Residues: CASSQDIGTSGREEQFF.

A few counts support this clonotype. The genes are TRBV28 and TRBJ1-5; no clear D gene. Germline lookup yields CDR1 MDHEN and CDR2 SYDVKM. The CDR3 is 16 residues long. Deletions cut 2 bases from V and 0 bases from J, with 11 bases between. DNA of the CDR3: TGTGCCAGCAGTTTAGGGTCACCCTATAGCAATCAGCCCCAGCATTTT. This encodes CASSLGSPYSNQPQHF.

The gene calls are TRBV28 and TRBJ2-7; no clear D gene. The CDR3 sequence is 11 residues long. V lost 4 bases, J lost 6 bases, and 7 bases lay in between. Looked up from germline, CDR1 is MDHEN and CDR2 is SYDVKM. CDR3 residues: CASSSLIEQYF. The CDR3 nucleotides are TGTGCCAGCAGTTCGCTTATCGAGCAGTACTTC.

V and J are TRBV3-1 and TRBJ2-7, with D hard to call. The length of the CDR3 is 13 residues. The V gene's germline CDR1 is LGHDT and CDR2 YNNKEL (reference sequence). V dropped 3 bases and J dropped 4 bases, with 10 bases sitting between them. In nucleotides, the CDR3 is TGTGCCAGCAGCCAGCTGGCCGGTTACGAGCAGTACTTC. Amino acid sequence: CASSQLAGYEQYF.

With regard to this clonotype: One end of the junction does not line up with germline, which may come from a read error. The chain carries TRBV7-9 and TRBJ2-2; perhaps D is TRBD1 or TRBD2 (5 bases each). The length of the CDR3 is 13 residues. The V gene's germline CDR1 is SEHNR and CDR2 FQNEAQ (reference sequence). The CDR3, as DNA: TGTGCCATCACGACAGTAAACACCGGGGAGCTGTTTTTC. It encodes CAITTVNTGELFF. Full variable domain (missing parts from reference TRBV7-9 and TRBJ2-2): DTGVSQNPRHKITKRGQNVTFRCDPISEHNRLYWYRQTLGQGPEFLTYFQNEAQLEKSRLLSDRFSAERPKGSFSTLEIQRTEQGDSAMYLCAITTVNTGELFFGEGSRLTVL.

The chain joins TRBV5-1 to TRBJ2-5; D perhaps matches TRBD1 (5 bases). Germline V gene data show CDR1 as SGHRS and CDR2 as YFSETQ. The germline V and J ends were trimmed by 1 base and 5 bases, with 12 bases remaining between them. The CDR3 is 14 residues long. CDR3 region: CASSLNGRDETQYF. In DNA, the CDR3 is TGCGCCAGCAGCTTGAATGGCAGGGATGAGACCCAGTACTTC.

This clonotype has just a few counts. This chain links TRBV9 with TRBJ2-3, with D hard to call. V gave up 4 bases and J gave up 5 bases, with 8 bases separating them. Germline-derived CDR1 and CDR2 are SGDLS and YYNGEE. The CDR3 contains 12 residues. In nucleotides, the CDR3 is TGTGCCAGCAGCTTGCTGCAAGATACGCAGTATTTT. Translation: CASSLLQDTQYF.

The chain recombines TRBV5-1 with TRBJ1-1; 9 bases line up with TRBD1. The CDR3 consists of 17 residues. With V trimmed by 3 bases and J by 0 bases, 9 bases remained unmatched. CDR1 and CDR2 from the germline V gene are SGHRS and YFSETQ. The CDR3, as DNA: TGCGCCAGCAGCTACCGGGACAGGGCCTACCTGAACACTGAAGCTTTCTTT. It is translated as CASSYRDRAYLNTEAFF.

Written as DNA, the CDR3 is TGTGCCAGCAGCCTCGGACAGGGAGCTTCCCAAGAGACCCAGTACTTC. Translating it yields CASSLGQGASQETQYF. J is TRBJ2-5 and V is TRBV7-3, with 8 positions matching TRBD1. Per germline, CDR1 SGHTA and CDR2 FQGTGA. The CDR3 has 16 residues. Trimming at V came to 5 bases and at J to 1 base, leaving 9 bases not matched to a gene.

The V and J genes are TRBV3-1 and TRBJ2-1; D ambiguous. This CDR3 spans 13 amino acids. Looked up from germline, CDR1 is LGHDT and CDR2 is YNNKEL (reference sequence). V lost 0 bases and J 8 bases, leaving 8 bases between the germline ends. The CDR3 region has the DNA TGTGCCAGCAGCCAAGAAAGGATAGATGAGCAGTTCTTC. Amino acids: CASSQERIDEQFF.

The rearrangement links TRBV3-1 to TRBJ1-2; perhaps TRBD1 as D (5 bases). Germline V CDR1 and CDR2: LGHDT, YNNKEL (reference sequence). The CDR3 covers 14 residues. The V end was cut by 1 base, the J end by 7 bases, with 13 bases between. CDR3 sequence reads: CASSQVGREGGYTF. The CDR3 DNA is TGTGCCAGCAGCCAAGTCGGCAGGGAGGGTGGCTACACCTTC.

A remark on this clonotype: One end of the junction fails to match germline, which may point to a read error. The chain is built from TRBV5-1 and TRBJ1-1; no reliable D call. Germline V CDR1 and CDR2: SGHRS, YFSETQ. There are 14 residues in the CDR3. CDR3 sequence: CASSSERRWTEAYF. DNA for the CDR3: TGCGCCAGCAGCTCAGAAAGGAGGTGGACTGAAGCTTACTTT.

This clonotype has only a few counts. This rearrangement joins TRBV7-6 to TRBJ2-4; D may be TRBD1 (5 bases). V gave up 5 bases and J gave up 4 bases, with 12 bases separating them. In germline, CDR1 is SGHVS, CDR2 FNYEAQ. This CDR3 region has 14 residues. The CDR3 sequence is CASSPQGRKNIQYF. The DNA for the CDR3 is TGTGCCAGCAGCCCGCAGGGTCGAAAAAACATTCAGTACTTC.

The V and J genes are TRBV5-8 and TRBJ2-7; 7 nucleotides align to TRBD1. The CDR3 consists of 13 residues. Trimming took 8 bases from V and 3 from J; bases not matched to a gene: 8. CDR1 is SGHTS, CDR2 YDEGEE, per germline. The DNA for the CDR3 is TGTGCCAGGAGCCTGGGACAGCTCTACGAGCAGTACTTC. Amino acid sequence: CARSLGQLYEQYF.

This clonotype was counted between two and nine times. This chain connects TRBV25-1 to TRBJ1-1; no reliable D call. The CDR3 extends over 13 amino acids. Trimming shortened V by 0 bases and J by 0 bases, and 2 bases separated the two germline ends. The germline V gene encodes CDR1 MGHDK and CDR2 SYGVNS. The CDR3 region is CASSEYMNTEAFF. In nucleotides, the CDR3 is TGTGCCAGCAGTGAATATATGAACACTGAAGCTTTCTTT. Filled out from reference TRBV25-1 and TRBJ1-1, the complete variable domain reads EADIYQTPRYLVIGTGKKITLECSQTMGHDKMYWYQQDPGMELHLIHYSYGVNSTEKGDLSSESTVSRIRTEHFPLTLESARPSHTSQYLCASSEYMNTEAFFGQGTRLTVV.

This clonotype occurred a few times. The chain's CDR3 is CASSYGTLNTGELFF. The CDR3 bases are TGTGCCAGCAGCTACGGGACTCTCAACACCGGGGAGCTGTTTTTT. The genes are TRBV7-9 and TRBJ2-2; perhaps TRBD2 as D (6 bases). The CDR3 has 15 residues. Trimming left V 4 bases short and J 2 bases short, with 11 bases between. In germline, CDR1 is SEHNR, CDR2 FQNEAQ (reference sequence).

Many counts were recorded for this clonotype. Here the CDR3 reads CASSLSGIIASSGANVLTF. The CDR3 bases are TGCGCCAGCAGCTTGTCCGGCATAATTGCTTCCTCTGGGGCCAACGTCCTGACTTTC. This chain uses TRBV5-1 with TRBJ2-6; the D is unclear. Germline lookup yields CDR1 SGHRS and CDR2 YFSETQ. This CDR3 spans 19 amino acids. Trimming stripped 1 base from V and 0 bases from J, with 17 bases between.

A few counts support this clonotype. The rearrangement joins TRBV6-2 or TRBV6-3 to TRBJ2-5; no definite D call. Germline-derived CDR1 and CDR2 are MNHEY and SVGEGT. With 0 bases removed from V and 0 bases from J, the gap between germline ends came to 11 bases. The CDR3 contains 16 residues. This chain's CDR3 is CASSYSKMGYQETQYF. The DNA of the CDR3 is TGTGCCAGCAGTTACTCGAAGATGGGGTACCAAGAGACCCAGTACTTC.

The chain uses TRBV12-3 or TRBV12-4 and TRBJ2-1; the match to TRBD2 covers 12 bases. This CDR3 comprises 18 residues. V trimming: 1 base; J trimming: 4 bases; junction bases outside the gene matches: 8. The chain's CDR3 is CASSLVWLAGGSYNEQFF. CDR3 bases: TGTGCCAGCAGTTTAGTCTGGCTAGCGGGAGGGTCATACAATGAGCAGTTCTTC.

DNA of the CDR3: TGCAGTGCTAGGTTAGGGAACGGGGACATTCAGTACTTC. The encoded protein is CSARLGNGDIQYF. The J gene is TRBJ2-4, the V gene TRBV20-1, with TRBD2 as a possible D gene (5 bases). Looked up from germline, CDR1 is DFQATT and CDR2 is SNEGSKA (reference sequence). Trimming removed 3 bases from V and 8 bases from J, with 14 bases in between. The CDR3 runs 13 residues.

The genes are TRBV10-3 and TRBJ2-7; TRBD1 aligns across 7 bases. Germline CDR1 reads ENHRY; CDR2 reads SYGVKD. CDR3 length equals 14 residues. V shed 6 bases and J 1 base; nucleotides not matched to a gene: 6. Here the CDR3 reads CAISPGQISYEQYF. The CDR3 DNA follows: TGTGCCATCAGCCCGGGACAGATTTCCTACGAGCAGTACTTC.

The chain links TRBV28 to TRBJ1-1; no clear D gene. There are 15 residues in the CDR3. With 4 bases removed from V and 1 base from J, the gap between germline ends came to 13 bases. Germline loops: CDR1 MDHEN, CDR2 SYDVKM. The CDR3 bases are TGTGCCAGCAGTTCTCTCCCTGGGCAGAACACTGAAGCTTTCTTT. Encoded protein: CASSSLPGQNTEAFF.

The chain employs TRBV2 and TRBJ2-1; no reliable D call. Looked up from germline, CDR1 is SNHLY and CDR2 is FYNNEI. There are 15 residues in the CDR3. Trimming left V 1 base short and J 0 bases short, with 7 bases between. The CDR3 region has the DNA TGTGCCAGCAGTGAAGAGGGAAGCTCCTACAATGAGCAGTTCTTC. It encodes CASSEEGSSYNEQFF.

The chain recombines TRBV9 with TRBJ2-4; 12 bases match TRBD2. V lost 3 bases and J lost 4; bases outside the gene matches: 5. Germline loops: CDR1 SGDLS, CDR2 YYNGEE. This CDR3 region has 16 residues. The CDR3 DNA sequence: TGTGCCAGCAGCGCCGGACTAGCGGGACTGAAAAACATTCAGTACTTC. Amino acids: CASSAGLAGLKNIQYF.